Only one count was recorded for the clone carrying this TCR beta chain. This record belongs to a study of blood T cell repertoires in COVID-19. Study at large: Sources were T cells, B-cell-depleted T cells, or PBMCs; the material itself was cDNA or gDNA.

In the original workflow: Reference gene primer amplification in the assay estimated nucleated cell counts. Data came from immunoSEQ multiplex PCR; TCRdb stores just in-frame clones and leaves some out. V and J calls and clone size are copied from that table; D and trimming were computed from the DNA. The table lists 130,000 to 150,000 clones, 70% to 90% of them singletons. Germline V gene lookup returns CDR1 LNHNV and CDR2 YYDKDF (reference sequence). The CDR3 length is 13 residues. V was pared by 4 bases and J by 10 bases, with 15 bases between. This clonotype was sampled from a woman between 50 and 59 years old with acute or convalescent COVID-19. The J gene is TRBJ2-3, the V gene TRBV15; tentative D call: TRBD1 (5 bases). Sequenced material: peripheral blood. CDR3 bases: TGTGCCACCAGCACCGCTTCAGGGCTCCCGCAGTATTTT. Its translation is CATSTASGLPQYF.